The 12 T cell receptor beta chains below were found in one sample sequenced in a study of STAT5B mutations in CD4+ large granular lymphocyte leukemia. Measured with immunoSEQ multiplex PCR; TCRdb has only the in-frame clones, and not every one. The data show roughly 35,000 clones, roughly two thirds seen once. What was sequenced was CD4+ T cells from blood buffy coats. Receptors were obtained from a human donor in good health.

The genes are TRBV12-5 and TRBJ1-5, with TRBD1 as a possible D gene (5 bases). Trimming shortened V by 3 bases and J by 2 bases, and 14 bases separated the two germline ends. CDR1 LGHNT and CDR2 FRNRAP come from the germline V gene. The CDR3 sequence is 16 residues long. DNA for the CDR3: TGTGCTAGTGGTTTTCAGGGTGCTACGGGCAATCAGCCCCAGCATTTT. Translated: CASGFQGATGNQPQHF.

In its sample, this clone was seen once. The CDR3 nucleotides read TGTGCCAGCAGTACGGGACAGTGGAGCACAGATACGCAGTATTTT. It yields the protein CASSTGQWSTDTQYF. The chain uses TRBV6-6 and TRBJ2-3; the match to TRBD1 covers 7 bases. J gave up 0 bases and V 5 bases, and 5 bases lay outside the gene matches. The CDR3 contains 15 residues. Germline assignment: CDR1 MNHNY and CDR2 SVGAGI (reference sequence).

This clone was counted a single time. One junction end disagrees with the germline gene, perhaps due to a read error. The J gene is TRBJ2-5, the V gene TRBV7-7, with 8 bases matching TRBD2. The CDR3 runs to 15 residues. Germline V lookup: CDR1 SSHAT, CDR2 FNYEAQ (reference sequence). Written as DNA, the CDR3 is TGTGCTAGCAGCTTAGGTGGGACTAGTAAAGAGACCCAGTACTTC. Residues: CASSLGGTSKETQYF.

CDR3 DNA: TGTGCCAGTAGTAGCCAGGGGGCTAGCAATCAGCCCCAGCATTTT. It encodes CASSSQGASNQPQHF. The rearrangement uses TRBV19 and TRBJ1-5; 8 bases line up with TRBD1. CDR3 length equals 15 residues. After removal of 4 bases from V and 0 bases from J, the junction contained 2 bases not matched to a gene. From germline, CDR1 is LNHDA and CDR2 SQIVND (reference sequence). The full variable domain, in which reference TRBV19 and TRBJ1-5 provide the parts outside the CDR3, is DGGITQSPKYLFRKEGQNVTLSCEQNLNHDAMYWYRQDPGQGLRLIYYSQIVNDFQKGDIAEGYSVSREKKESFPLTVTSAQKNPTAFYLCASSSQGASNQPQHFGDGTRLSIL.

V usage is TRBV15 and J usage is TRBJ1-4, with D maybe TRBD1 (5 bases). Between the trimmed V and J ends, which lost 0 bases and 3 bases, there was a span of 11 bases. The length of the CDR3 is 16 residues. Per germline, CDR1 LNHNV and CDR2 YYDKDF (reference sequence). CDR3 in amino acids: CATSRDWGGANEKLFF. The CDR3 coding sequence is TGTGCCACCAGCAGAGACTGGGGGGGGGCTAATGAAAAACTGTTTTTT.

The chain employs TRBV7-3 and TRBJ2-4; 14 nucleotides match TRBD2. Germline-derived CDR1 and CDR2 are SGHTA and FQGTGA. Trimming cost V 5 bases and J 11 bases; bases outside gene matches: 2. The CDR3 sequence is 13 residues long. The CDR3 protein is CASSGLAGGVQYF. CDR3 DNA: TGTGCCAGCAGCGGACTAGCGGGGGGTGTTCAGTACTTC.

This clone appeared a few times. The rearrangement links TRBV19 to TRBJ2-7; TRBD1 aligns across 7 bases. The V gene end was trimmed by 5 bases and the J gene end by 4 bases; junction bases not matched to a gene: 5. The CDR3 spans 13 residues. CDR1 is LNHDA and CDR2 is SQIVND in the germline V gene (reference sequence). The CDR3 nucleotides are TGTGCCAGTAGTCTCGACAGGGAATACGAGCAGTACTTC. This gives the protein CASSLDREYEQYF.

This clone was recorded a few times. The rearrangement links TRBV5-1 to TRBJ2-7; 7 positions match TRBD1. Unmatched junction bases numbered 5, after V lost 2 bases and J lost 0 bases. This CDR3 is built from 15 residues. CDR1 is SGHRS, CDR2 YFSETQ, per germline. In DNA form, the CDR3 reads TGCGCCAGCAGCTTTACCCGGGACAGCTCCTACGAGCAGTACTTC. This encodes CASSFTRDSSYEQYF.

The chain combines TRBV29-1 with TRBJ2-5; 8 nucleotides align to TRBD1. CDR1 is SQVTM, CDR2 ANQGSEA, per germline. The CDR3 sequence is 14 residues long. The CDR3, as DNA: TGCAGTACTTCCGAGGGGACAGGACAAGAGACCCAGTACTTC. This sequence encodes CSTSEGTGQETQYF.

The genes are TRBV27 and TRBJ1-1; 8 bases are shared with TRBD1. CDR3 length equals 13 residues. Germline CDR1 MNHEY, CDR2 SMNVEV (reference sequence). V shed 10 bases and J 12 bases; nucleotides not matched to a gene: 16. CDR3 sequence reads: CATARQGTSGTFF. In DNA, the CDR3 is TGTGCCACCGCTAGACAGGGGACTTCTGGAACTTTCTTT.

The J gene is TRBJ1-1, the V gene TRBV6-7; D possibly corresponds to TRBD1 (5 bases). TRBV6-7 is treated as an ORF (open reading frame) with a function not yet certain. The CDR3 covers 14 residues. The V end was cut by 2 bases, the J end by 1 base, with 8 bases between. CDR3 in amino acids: CASSYRGGNTEAFF. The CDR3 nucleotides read TGTGCCAGCAGTTACCGCGGGGGGAACACTGAAGCTTTCTTT.

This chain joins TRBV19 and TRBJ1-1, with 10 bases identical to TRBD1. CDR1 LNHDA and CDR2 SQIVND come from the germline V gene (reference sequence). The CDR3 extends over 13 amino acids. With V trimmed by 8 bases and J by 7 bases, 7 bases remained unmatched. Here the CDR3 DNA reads TGTGCCAGTGGGGACAGGGGAATTGGTGAAGCTTTCTTT. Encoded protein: CASGDRGIGEAFF.